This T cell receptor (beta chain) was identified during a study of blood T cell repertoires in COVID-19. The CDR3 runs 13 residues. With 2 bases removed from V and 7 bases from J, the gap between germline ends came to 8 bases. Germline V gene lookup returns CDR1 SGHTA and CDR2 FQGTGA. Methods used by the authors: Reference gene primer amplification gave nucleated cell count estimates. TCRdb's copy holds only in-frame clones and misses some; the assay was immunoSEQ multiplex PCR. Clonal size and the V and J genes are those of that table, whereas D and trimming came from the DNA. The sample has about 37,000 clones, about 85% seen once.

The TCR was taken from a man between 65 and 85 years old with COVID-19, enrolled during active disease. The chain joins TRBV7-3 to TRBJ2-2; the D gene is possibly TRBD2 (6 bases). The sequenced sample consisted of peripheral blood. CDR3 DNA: TGTGCCAGCAGCTTAGGAGGGTTCGGGGAGCTGTTTTTT. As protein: CASSLGGFGELFF. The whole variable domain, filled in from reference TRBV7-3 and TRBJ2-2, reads GAGVSQTPSNKVTEKGKYVELRCDPISGHTALYWYRQSLGQGPEFLIYFQGTGAADDSGLPNDRFFAVRPEGSVSTLKIQRTERGDSAVYLCASSLGGFGELFFGEGSRLTVL.